The 20 T cell receptor beta chains below come from one sample, sequenced in a study of T cells in Graves' hyperthyroidism and ophthalmopathy. It was RNA transcripts that yielded the amplified TCR beta CDR3 regions. During a first-round RT-PCR of the TCR CDR3, the HTBI primer set was used. Using its own MiXCR run on the multiplex PCR reads, TCRdb lists one record per CDR3 protein. The sample yields 160,000 or so distinct CDR3 sequences, over 8% seen once. Sequencing was carried out using blood. These receptors originate from a woman aged 18-30 years with Graves' hyperthyroidism that later progressed to Graves' ophthalmopathy.

This clonotype was seen many times. The V gene is TRBV6-1, the J gene TRBJ1-1; D gene ambiguous. Germline CDR1 reads MNHNS; CDR2 reads SASEGT. The V end was cut by 2 bases, the J end by 3 bases, with 7 bases between. CDR3 length: 13 residues. The CDR3: CASSELGYTEAFF. The CDR3 DNA reads TGTGCCAGCAGTGAATTAGGGTACACTGAAGCTTTCTTT.

The sample holds many counts of this clonotype. This rearrangement joins TRBV27 to TRBJ1-2; D unresolved. Per the germline V gene, CDR1 is MNHEY and CDR2 is SMNVEV (reference sequence). The CDR3 totals 13 residues. Trimming took off 6 bases at V and 4 bases at J, with 12 bases between the two ends. In DNA, the CDR3 is TGTGCCAGCAGATTAGACTTAGGCTATGGCTACACCTTC. Translating it yields CASRLDLGYGYTF.

The sample holds a few counts of this clonotype. This chain uses TRBV10-2 with TRBJ2-3; the match to TRBD2 covers 9 bases. J was trimmed by 2 bases and V by 6 bases; bases with no gene match: 3. Germline V CDR1 and CDR2: WSHSY, SAAADI. The CDR3 has 14 residues. This chain's CDR3 is CASRPSGNTDTQYF. CDR3 in DNA: TGCGCCAGCAGACCTAGCGGGAACACAGATACGCAGTATTTT.

This clonotype was detected many times. V is TRBV28 and J is TRBJ1-4, with 7 bases identical to TRBD1. V trimming: 5 bases; J trimming: 11 bases; junction bases outside the gene matches: 14. Germline loops: CDR1 MDHEN, CDR2 SYDVKM. The CDR3 contains 15 residues. CDR3 DNA sequence: TGTGCCAGCAGTGAGATTCAGGGGGGGAGATTTAAACTGTTTTTT. Its protein product is CASSEIQGGRFKLFF.

This clonotype has ten or more counts. The chain employs TRBV12-3 or TRBV12-4 and TRBJ2-3; 9 bases agree with TRBD2. The CDR3 sequence is 15 residues long. The V gene end was trimmed by 5 bases and the J gene end by 7 bases; junction bases not matched to a gene: 10. The CDR3 DNA sequence: TGTGCCAGCAGTCTTAGCGGGAGTTTCGGAAATACGCAGTATTTT. This codes for CASSLSGSFGNTQYF.

This clonotype has at least ten counts. J is TRBJ1-5 and V is TRBV27, with a weak D call TRBD1 (5 bases). The V end lost 4 bases, the J end lost 6 bases, and 16 bases lay between the germline ends. The CDR3 contains 15 residues. Germline V CDR1 and CDR2: MNHEY, SMNVEV (reference sequence). The CDR3 reads CASSSRQSRGQPQHF. The CDR3, as DNA: TGTGCCAGCAGTTCCAGACAGAGTAGGGGTCAGCCCCAGCATTTT.

This clonotype was seen at least ten times. The V and J genes are TRBV2 and TRBJ1-2; the match to TRBD1 covers 11 bases. The CDR3 runs to 16 residues. Germline V gene data show CDR1 as SNHLY and CDR2 as FYNNEI. Losses at the gene ends were 6 bases for V and 5 bases for J; bases not matched to a gene: 11. The CDR3 here is CASRGFRTGGRYGYTF. The CDR3 DNA reads TGTGCCAGCAGGGGATTCCGGACAGGGGGCCGTTATGGCTACACCTTC. Full variable domain (missing parts from reference TRBV2 and TRBJ1-2): EPEVTQTPSHQVTQMGQEVILRCVPISNHLYFYWYRQILGQKVEFLVSFYNNEISEKSEIFDDQFSVERPDGSNFTLKIRSTKLEDSAMYFCASRGFRTGGRYGYTFGSGTRLTVV.

Ten or more counts support this clonotype. The chain joins TRBV5-5 to TRBJ2-3, with D possibly TRBD2 on 5 matching bases. Trimming stripped 0 bases from V and 7 bases from J, with 12 bases between. The CDR3 totals 14 residues. Germline loops: CDR1 SGHKS, CDR2 YYEKEE (reference sequence). CDR3 amino acids: CASSLEAGHYTQYF. CDR3 DNA: TGTGCCAGCAGCTTGGAGGCGGGTCACTATACGCAGTATTTT.

The V and J genes are TRBV9 and TRBJ2-2, with 7 bases matching TRBD2. This CDR3 region has 15 residues. Germline assignment: CDR1 SGDLS and CDR2 YYNGEE. With V trimmed by 4 bases and J by 4 bases, 7 bases remained unmatched. CDR3 residues: CASSRGEGGTGELFF. CDR3 coding DNA: TGTGCCAGCAGCCGGGGGGAGGGCGGCACCGGGGAGCTGTTTTTT. Full variable domain (remainder filled in from reference TRBV9 and TRBJ2-2): DSGVTQTPKHLITATGQRVTLRCSPRSGDLSVYWYQQSLDQGLQFLIQYYNGEERAKGNILERFSAQQFPDLHSELNLSSLELGDSALYFCASSRGEGGTGELFFGEGSRLTVL.

There are many counts of this clonotype. V gene TRBV28 combines with J gene TRBJ2-5; 8 positions agree with TRBD1. CDR3 length: 15 amino acids. V gave up 5 bases and J gave up 4 bases; unmatched junction bases: 9. Germline V gene lookup returns CDR1 MDHEN and CDR2 SYDVKM. The CDR3 DNA sequence: TGTGCCAGCAGTCCAGAGACAGGGGTAAGAGAGACCCAGTACTTC. Protein sequence: CASSPETGVRETQYF.

This clonotype was seen ten or more times. The chain couples TRBV14 to TRBJ2-1; D uncertain. This CDR3 is 20 amino acids long. V was pared by 1 base and J by 4 bases, with 26 bases between. Germline CDR1 is SGHDN and CDR2 is FVKESK. The DNA of the CDR3 is TGTGCCAGCAGCCAAGGGCCAGACTTCACATGGAGTCACAGTTACAATGAGCAGTTCTTC. It translates to CASSQGPDFTWSHSYNEQFF.

The V and J genes are TRBV6-1 and TRBJ2-3, with TRBD1 identical over 7 bases. The CDR3 runs to 16 residues. Per the germline V gene, CDR1 is MNHNS and CDR2 is SASEGT. J lost 4 bases, V lost 4 bases, and 11 bases had no gene match. CDR3 in amino acids: CASSGRYRQGADTQYF. The CDR3 DNA sequence: TGTGCCAGCAGTGGGAGATACCGACAGGGCGCAGATACGCAGTATTTT.

This clonotype was seen at least ten times. The rearrangement joins TRBV2 to TRBJ2-7, with a tentative D call TRBD1 (6 bases). The V end was cut by 4 bases, the J end by 0 bases, with 13 bases between. The CDR3 runs to 15 residues. Germline-derived CDR1 and CDR2 are SNHLY and FYNNEI. CDR3 amino acids: CASSVSGVSSYEQYF. The CDR3 nucleotides are TGTGCCAGCAGTGTTTCAGGGGTCAGCTCCTACGAGCAGTACTTC.

Only a few counts were recorded for this clonotype. The chain has TRBV20-1 and TRBJ2-1; D remains ambiguous. This CDR3 has 9 amino acids. V shed 8 bases and J shed 5 bases, with 4 bases lying between them. CDR1 and CDR2 from the germline V gene are DFQATT and SNEGSKA (reference sequence). The CDR3 loop is CSPHNEQFF. In nucleotides, the CDR3 is TGCAGTCCCCACAATGAGCAGTTCTTC.

V usage is TRBV9 and J usage is TRBJ2-2; 7 bases fit TRBD1. Germline V CDR1 and CDR2: SGDLS, YYNGEE. This CDR3 has 21 amino acids. The ends lost 6 bases at V and 4 bases at J; junction bases unmatched: 27. The CDR3 DNA reads as TGTGCCAGCACCGGTACCGTTTCTACCGGGACAGAGACCCGAAGCACCGGGGAGCTGTTTTTT. The encoded protein is CASTGTVSTGTETRSTGELFF.

This clonotype has at least ten counts. The chain combines TRBV28 with TRBJ2-3; tentatively, D is TRBD2 (6 bases). The CDR3 consists of 14 residues. Germline CDR1 is MDHEN and CDR2 is SYDVKM. Between the trimmed V and J ends, which lost 6 bases and 4 bases, there was a span of 14 bases. The CDR3 DNA reads as TGTGCCAGCAGCTTAGGGACTCCCGCAGATACGCAGTATTTT. Its translation: CASSLGTPADTQYF.

This clonotype was counted many times. The V gene is TRBV19, the J gene TRBJ2-6; D assignment may be TRBD1 or TRBD2 (5 bases each). Trimming took 10 bases from V and 3 from J, leaving 13 bases between them. Germline V gene sequence: CDR1 LNHDA, CDR2 SQIVND (reference sequence). There are 14 residues in the CDR3. In DNA form, the CDR3 reads TGTGCCACTGACCGGGGCGGTGGGGCCAACGTCCTGACTTTC. It is translated as CATDRGGGANVLTF.

This clonotype was detected many times. CDR3 loop: CASSTKTGENTEAFF. The CDR3 nucleotides read TGTGCCAGCAGCACTAAGACAGGGGAGAACACTGAAGCTTTCTTT. The chain is built from TRBV11-1 and TRBJ1-1; TRBD1 matches 8 bases. The CDR3 runs to 15 residues. J was trimmed by 1 base and V by 5 bases; bases with no gene match: 6. Germline V CDR1 and CDR2: SGHAT, FQDESV (reference sequence).

This clonotype has at least ten counts. V and J are TRBV28 and TRBJ1-1, with TRBD1 matching over 10 bases. Germline assignment: CDR1 MDHEN and CDR2 SYDVKM. The CDR3 is made up of 14 amino acids. The ends lost 2 bases at V and 5 bases at J; junction bases unmatched: 2. This CDR3 is CASSLGTGVTEAFF. The CDR3 nucleotides read TGTGCCAGCAGTTTAGGGACAGGGGTAACTGAAGCTTTCTTT.

This sequence joins TRBV6-1 and TRBJ2-7, with TRBD2 as a possible D gene (6 bases). This CDR3 spans 12 amino acids. CDR1 and CDR2 (germline): MNHNS, SASEGT. Trimming cost V 6 bases and J 4 bases, with 10 bases left between them. The CDR3 coding sequence is TGTGCCAGCAGGATCGGGACTTACGAGCAGTACTTC. This codes for CASRIGTYEQYF.